This T cell receptor (beta chain) was obtained from a study of blood T cell repertoires in COVID-19. The data were produced by immunoSEQ multiplex PCR, yet TCRdb's version contains in-frame clones alone and is incomplete. The sample contains 150,000 to 200,000 clones, around 83% of which appear only once. Per germline, CDR1 SQVTM and CDR2 ANQGSEA. Trimming took off 7 bases at V and 8 bases at J, with 11 bases between the two ends. The CDR3 is made up of 11 amino acids. This TCR derives from a young man with acute or convalescent COVID-19. Sequenced: peripheral blood. The chain couples TRBV29-1 to TRBJ1-4, with a weak D call TRBD1 (5 bases). The CDR3 sequence is CSGRGDEKLFF. CDR3 in DNA: TGCAGCGGGAGGGGAGACGAAAAACTGTTTTTT.